Listed below are T cell receptor beta chains from one sample, sequenced in a study of blood T cell repertoires in COVID-19. TCRdb keeps only in-frame clones here, not all; method: immunoSEQ multiplex PCR. The table shows about 150,000 clones, with about 80% occurring only once. The sample comprised peripheral blood. These receptors all stem from a human donor in a cohort sampled during active COVID-19. CDR3s include the opening cysteine and the closing phenylalanine or tryptophan. The D gene is left open where the match is weak. Only part of the rows carry a size: once, few, many, or a class if the clone is expanded.

V,J,D,size,DNA,CDR3
TRBV7-2,TRBJ2-5,.,.,TGTGCCAGCAGCTTAGAGGTCGGGTACAGGAACTTC,CASSLEVGYRNF
TRBV7-3,TRBJ2-7,TRBD2,.,TGTGCCAGCAGCTTATCTAGCGGGGGCCAATACGAGCAGTACTTC,CASSLSSGGQYEQYF
TRBV2,TRBJ1-3,.,.,TGTGCCAGCAGTGTATCTCCTGGAAACACCATATATTTT,CASSVSPGNTIYF
TRBV29-1,TRBJ2-7,TRBD2,few,TGCAGCGTTGTTCTAGCGGGGTCCTACGAGCAGTACTTC,CSVVLAGSYEQYF
TRBV27,TRBJ1-2,.,.,TGTGCCAGCAAAACGACGGGGAACTATGGCTACACCTTC,CASKTTGNYGYTF
TRBV7-2,TRBJ1-2,.,.,TGTGCCAGCAGTGGAGACCCCCGGGGAAATGGCTACACCTTC,CASSGDPRGNGYTF
TRBV6-6,TRBJ2-2,TRBD2,.,TGTGCCAGCAGTCACGGGGGGACTAGCGGGAGACGGACCGGGGAGCTGTTTTTT,CASSHGGTSGRRTGELFF
TRBV9,TRBJ2-1,TRBD1,.,TGTGCCAGCAGCGAAGGACAGGGGGATGAGCAGTTCTTC,CASSEGQGDEQFF
TRBV19,TRBJ2-7,.,.,TGTGCCAGTAGTCCCGGGACATTAGGCGAGCAGTACTTC,CASSPGTLGEQYF
TRBV15,TRBJ2-3,.,.,TGTGCCACCAGCAGAGATCTCGGGGAGCCAGATACGCAGTATTTT,CATSRDLGEPDTQYF
TRBV27,TRBJ1-5,.,.,TGTGCCAGCAGTCCATTACCAGGGGCGAGCAATCAGCCCCAGCATTTT,CASSPLPGASNQPQHF
TRBV5-6,TRBJ2-5,TRBD1,.,TGTGCCAGCACCCCGATTGGGACAGGGGGCGAGGAGACCCAGTACTTC,CASTPIGTGGEETQYF
TRBV10-3,TRBJ2-6,TRBD1,.,TGTGCCATCACCAACAGGGGATCTGGGGCCAACGTCCTGACTTTC,CAITNRGSGANVLTF
TRBV14,TRBJ1-4,.,few,TGTGCCAGCAGCCAAGATCTCCGGGGAGGGGAAAAACTGTTTTTT,CASSQDLRGGEKLFF
TRBV6-5,TRBJ2-3,TRBD1,.,TGTGCCAGCTCCCGGGACAGCTTCACAGATACGCAGTATTTT,CASSRDSFTDTQYF
TRBV6-1,TRBJ1-5,.,few,TGTGCCAGCAGTGGTCAAGAAAGGGGAAGTGATCAGCCCCAGCATTTT,CASSGQERGSDQPQHF
TRBV6-4,TRBJ1-5,.,.,TGTGCCAGCAGTGATGGGAGGGGCTGTCAGCCCCAGCATTTT,CASSDGRGCQPQHF
TRBV7-2,TRBJ2-5,TRBD1,.,TGTGCCAGCAGTCTCCAGGGACAGGGGGCTGGGACCCAGTACTTC,CASSLQGQGAGTQYF
TRBV21-1,TRBJ1-1,.,.,TGTGCCAGCAGCGTCCGGGACAGGTGTGGCACTGAAGCTTTCTTT,CASSVRDRCGTEAFF
TRBV6-4,TRBJ2-7,TRBD1,.,TGTGCCAGCAGTAGGGACAGGGGGTCGGGCGAGCAGTACTTC,CASSRDRGSGEQYF
TRBV5-1,TRBJ1-1,.,.,TGCGCCAGCACCATGGATGGGGGGGCGAGGGGCACTGAAGCTTTCTTT,CASTMDGGARGTEAFF
TRBV7-8,TRBJ1-4,TRBD1,.,TGTGCCAGCAGCCTACCTCGGAGAGGACAGGGGGATGAAAAACTGTTTTTT,CASSLPRRGQGDEKLFF
TRBV5-8,TRBJ2-1,.,.,TGTGCCAGCAGCTTAACACGCAATGAGCAGTTCTTC,CASSLTRNEQFF
TRBV7-6,TRBJ2-3,TRBD1,.,TGTGCCAGCAGCTCGTGGACAGGGAGAGGCACAGATACGCAGTATTTT,CASSSWTGRGTDTQYF
TRBV7-2,TRBJ2-7,.,.,TGTGCCAGCAGCTCCAACAGGGATCTCCGGGACGAGCAGTACTTC,CASSSNRDLRDEQYF
TRBV7-2,TRBJ2-3,.,.,TGTGCCAGCAGCAAGAGAGTAAGCACAGATACGCAGTATTTT,CASSKRVSTDTQYF
TRBV6-6,TRBJ2-7,TRBD2,once,TGTGCCAGCAGTTACGCAGCGGGGGATTCCTACGAGCAGTACTTC,CASSYAAGDSYEQYF
TRBV3-1/TRBV3-2,TRBJ1-5,.,.,TGTGCCAGCAGCCAAGAGACAGGATATCAGCCCCAGCATTTT,CASSQETGYQPQHF
TRBV7-2,TRBJ1-3,TRBD1,.,TGTGCCACCCGTAGGCCGGCAGGGGGCTTTGGAAACACCATATATTTT,CATRRPAGGFGNTIYF
TRBV5-6,TRBJ1-6,TRBD1,.,TGTGCCAGCAGCTTCGACAGGGGTAACTCACCCCTCCACTTT,CASSFDRGNSPLHF